This TCR beta chain was identified in a study of shared clonotypes between healthy human individuals. Produced via immunoSEQ multiplex PCR; TCRdb's table is partial and in-frame only. Seen here are about 560,000 clones, around 77% observed once, and the top ten hold 9.5% to 15%. CDR1 is SQVTM and CDR2 is ANQGSEA in the germline V gene. V was clipped by 5 bases and J by 0 bases, with 4 bases between them. The CDR3 runs to 11 residues. Overall study results and limits: Represented diversity, genetic and exposure-history alike, was limited by few donors.

Note on this clone: The antigen is undetermined.

Unsorted samples used about 90 million PBMCs for genomic DNA. This sequence joins TRBV29-1 and TRBJ2-5; no firm D call. Sequenced sample: PBMCs. This sequence was found in a woman aged 40 to 55 in good health. Some clones in this sample may be carry-over from other donors' samples. For the CDR3, the DNA is TGCAGCGTTCCACACCAAGAGACCCAGTACTTC. Translated: CSVPHQETQYF. The full variable domain, its missing parts supplied by reference TRBV29-1 and TRBJ2-5, is SAVISQKPSRDICQRGTSLTIQCQVDSQVTMMFWYRQQPGQSLTLIATANQGSEATYESGFVIDKFPISRPNLTFSTLTVSNMSPEDSSIYLCSVPHQETQYFGPGTRLLVL.